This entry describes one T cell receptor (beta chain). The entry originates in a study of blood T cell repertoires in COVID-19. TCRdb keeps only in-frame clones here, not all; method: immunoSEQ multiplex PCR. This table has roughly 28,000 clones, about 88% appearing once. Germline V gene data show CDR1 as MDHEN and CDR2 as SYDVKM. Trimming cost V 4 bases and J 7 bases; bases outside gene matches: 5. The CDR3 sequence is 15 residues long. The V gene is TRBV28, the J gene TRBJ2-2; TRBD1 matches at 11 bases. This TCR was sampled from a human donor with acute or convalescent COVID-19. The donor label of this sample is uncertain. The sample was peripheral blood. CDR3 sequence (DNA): TGTGCCAGCAGTTCGGACAGGGGGCGAGGCGGGGAGCTGTTTTTT. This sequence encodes CASSSDRGRGGELFF. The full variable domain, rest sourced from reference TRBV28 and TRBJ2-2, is DVKVTQSSRYLVKRTGEKVFLECVQDMDHENMFWYRQDPGLGLRLIYFSYDVKMKEKGDIPEGYSVSREKKERFSLILESASTNQTSMYLCASSSDRGRGGELFFGEGSRLTVL.